A selection of T cell receptor beta chains follows, all from one sample in a study of vaccination and CD4 T cells after COVID-19. No antigens are known for them. Using its own MiXCR run on the PCR reads, TCRdb lists one record per CDR3 protein. The repertoire holds more than 3,500 distinct CDR3 sequences, less than 20% seen once, with 15% to 20% in the top ten. The sequenced sample consisted of CD4+ T cells from blood, cultured in vitro. All receptors derive from a human donor who had recovered from COVID-19. Each CDR3 is given with its conserved first and last residue. D genes are given only for firm matches. Clone size is not always given. Where it is, it says once, few, many or a class for expanded clones.

CDR3 length | J gene | clone size | D gene | V gene | CDR3 protein | CDR3 DNA
13 | TRBJ1-5 | medium-sized | - | TRBV20-1 | CSARDMASGPQHF | TGCAGTGCTAGAGATATGGCTTCCGGACCCCAGCATTTT
14 | TRBJ1-2 | - | - | TRBV27 | CASSLKGGSYGYTF | TGTGCCAGCAGCCTTAAGGGGGGTAGCTATGGCTACACCTTC
16 | TRBJ2-2 | - | TRBD1 | TRBV27 | CASRQRTGGHTGELFF | TGTGCCAGCAGGCAGAGGACAGGGGGCCACACCGGGGAGCTGTTTTTT
12 | TRBJ1-5 | - | - | TRBV30 | CAWSVGVQPQHF | TGTGCCTGGAGTGTAGGCGTACAGCCCCAGCATTTT
14 | TRBJ1-3 | - | TRBD1 | TRBV25-1 | CASSVAGGGNTIYF | TGTGCCAGCAGTGTGGCAGGGGGCGGAAACACCATATATTTT
13 | TRBJ2-1 | - | - | TRBV7-8 | CASSLPFLSEQFF | TGTGCCAGCAGCCTCCCTTTTCTCTCTGAGCAGTTCTTC
14 | TRBJ1-6 | medium-sized | - | TRBV6-1 | CASTFQEDNSPLHF | TGTGCCAGCACTTTCCAGGAAGATAATTCACCCCTCCACTTT
15 | TRBJ2-3 | - | TRBD2 | TRBV11-2 | CASSSGLAGTDTQYF | TGTGCCAGCAGCTCGGGACTAGCGGGGACAGATACGCAGTATTTT
14 | TRBJ2-2 | - | TRBD1 | TRBV9 | CASSGRQGNGELFF | TGTGCCAGCAGCGGACGACAGGGGAACGGGGAGCTGTTTTTT
14 | TRBJ2-3 | - | - | TRBV5-1 | CASSLGGGTDTQYF | TGCGCCAGCAGCTTAGGGGGGGGCACAGATACGCAGTATTTT
14 | TRBJ1-3 | few | - | TRBV2 | CASSEALVGNTIYF | TGTGCCAGCAGTGAAGCGCTTGTCGGAAACACCATATATTTT
15 | TRBJ2-5 | - | - | TRBV29-1 | CSVERHRGAEETQYF | TGCAGCGTTGAGAGGCACCGGGGGGCGGAAGAGACCCAGTACTTC
17 | TRBJ2-2 | few | TRBD1 | TRBV19 | CASSIGPGQATTGELFF | TGTGCCAGTAGTATAGGGCCGGGACAGGCTACCACCGGGGAGCTGTTTTTT
13 | TRBJ2-5 | - | - | TRBV20-1 | CSARKLDQETQYF | TGCAGTGCTAGGAAACTAGACCAAGAGACCCAGTACTTC
11 | TRBJ2-7 | - | - | TRBV10-1 | CASRFPYEQYF | TGCGCCAGCAGATTCCCCTACGAGCAGTACTTC
15 | TRBJ2-7 | few | TRBD1 | TRBV6-1 | CASSAGTDANYEQYF | TGTGCCAGCAGCGCCGGGACAGACGCCAACTACGAGCAGTACTTC
14 | TRBJ1-2 | few | - | TRBV7-9 | CASTRGGVFYGYTF | TGTGCCAGCACCCGAGGAGGGGTCTTCTATGGCTACACCTTC
13 | TRBJ2-1 | medium-sized | - | TRBV2 | CASRNRVYNEQFF | TGTGCCAGCCGAAACAGGGTCTACAATGAGCAGTTCTTC
14 | TRBJ1-1 | - | - | TRBV10-3 | CAISDKGSDTEAFF | TGTGCCATCAGTGACAAGGGTTCTGACACTGAAGCTTTCTTT
16 | TRBJ2-3 | - | - | TRBV18 | CASSPYPGPSTDTQYF | TGTGCCAGCTCACCATATCCGGGACCCAGCACAGATACGCAGTATTTT
12 | TRBJ1-2 | medium-sized | TRBD1 | TRBV20-1 | CSATDRVYGYTF | TGCAGTGCCACCGACAGGGTCTATGGCTACACCTTC
18 | TRBJ1-3 | - | - | TRBV7-8 | CASSLVARGARSGNTIYF | TGTGCCAGCAGCTTAGTCGCTCGGGGGGCTCGAAGTGGAAACACCATATATTTT
12 | TRBJ1-2 | few | - | TRBV12-3/TRBV12-4 | CASSQTRYGYTF | TGTGCCAGCAGTCAGACTAGGTATGGCTACACCTTC
14 | TRBJ2-3 | - | TRBD1 | TRBV20-1 | CSVGTGRHTDTQYF | TGCAGTGTTGGGACAGGGAGACACACAGATACGCAGTATTTT
13 | TRBJ2-1 | - | TRBD2 | TRBV7-9 | CASSLTSGGEQFF | TGTGCCAGCAGCTTGACTAGCGGGGGAGAGCAGTTCTTC
11 | TRBJ2-1 | few | - | TRBV6-1 | CASSEVGEQFF | TGTGCCAGCAGTGAAGTCGGGGAGCAGTTCTTC
17 | TRBJ1-5 | few | TRBD1 | TRBV5-1 | CASSLGTGDVANQPQHF | TGCGCCAGCAGCTTGGGGACAGGGGATGTAGCAAATCAGCCCCAGCATTTT
15 | TRBJ1-4 | - | TRBD1 | TRBV7-9 | CASSPDRGRGEKLFF | TGTGCCAGCAGCCCAGACAGGGGCCGGGGAGAAAAACTGTTTTTT
15 | TRBJ1-1 | - | - | TRBV20-1 | CSARGLGGAHTEAFF | TGCAGTGCTAGAGGATTGGGGGGCGCACACACTGAAGCTTTCTTT
14 | TRBJ2-2 | - | - | TRBV20-1 | CSATQGRGTGELFF | TGCAGCGCGACCCAGGGTCGGGGGACCGGGGAGCTGTTTTTT
13 | TRBJ1-1 | medium-sized | - | TRBV6-1 | CASSGPGGTEAFF | TGTGCCAGCAGTGGCCCGGGGGGCACTGAAGCTTTCTTT
13 | TRBJ1-2 | medium-sized | - | TRBV6-1 | CASSEGARYGYTF | TGTGCCAGCAGTGAAGGGGCCCGCTATGGCTACACCTTC
14 | TRBJ2-3 | - | - | TRBV5-4 | CASSFGGLTDTQYF | TGTGCCAGCAGCTTTGGGGGGCTCACAGATACGCAGTATTTT
13 | TRBJ1-2 | - | TRBD1 | TRBV30 | CAWGLQGPYGYTF | TGTGCCTGGGGTCTACAGGGGCCCTATGGCTACACCTTC
15 | TRBJ2-5 | - | TRBD2 | TRBV19 | CTSRGLAGGEETQYF | TGTACCAGTAGGGGACTAGCGGGGGGTGAGGAGACCCAGTACTTC
15 | TRBJ2-7 | - | - | TRBV6-1 | CASQFARGVSYEQYF | TGTGCCAGCCAGTTCGCCAGGGGCGTCTCCTACGAGCAGTACTTC
13 | TRBJ1-6 | medium-sized | - | TRBV11-3 | CASSAEGDSPLHF | TGTGCCAGCAGCGCGGAAGGGGATTCACCCCTCCACTTT
13 | TRBJ1-5 | - | - | TRBV12-5 | CASGQAVGQPQHF | TGTGCTAGTGGCCAAGCGGTGGGGCAGCCCCAGCATTTT
14 | TRBJ1-1 | medium-sized | - | TRBV6-4 | CASSPEGGNTEAFF | TGTGCCAGCAGCCCAGAAGGGGGAAACACTGAAGCTTTCTTT
13 | TRBJ1-2 | - | - | TRBV6-1 | CATKWGTNYGYTF | TGTGCCACCAAATGGGGCACTAACTATGGCTACACCTTC